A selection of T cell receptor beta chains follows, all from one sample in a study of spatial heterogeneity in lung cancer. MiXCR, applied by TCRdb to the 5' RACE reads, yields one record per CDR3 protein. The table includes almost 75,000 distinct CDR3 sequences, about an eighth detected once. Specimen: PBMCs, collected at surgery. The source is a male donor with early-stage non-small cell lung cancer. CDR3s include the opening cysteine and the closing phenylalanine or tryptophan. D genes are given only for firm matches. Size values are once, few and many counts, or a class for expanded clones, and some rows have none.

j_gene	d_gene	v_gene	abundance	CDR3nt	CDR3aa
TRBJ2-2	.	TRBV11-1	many	TGTGCCAGCAGCTTAGGGGCAGGGAGCACCGGGGAGCTGTTTTTT	CASSLGAGSTGELFF
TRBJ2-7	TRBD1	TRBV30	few	TGTGCCTGGAGTATCCAGGGGTGGGACAGGAGACCCTACGAGCAGTACTTC	CAWSIQGWDRRPYEQYF
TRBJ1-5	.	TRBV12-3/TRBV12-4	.	TGTGCCAGCAGTTGGACGGACACGGGGCAGCCCCAGCATTTT	CASSWTDTGQPQHF
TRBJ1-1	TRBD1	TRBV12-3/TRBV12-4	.	TGTGCCAGCAGGTTCCCACAGGGGGCAGGGGACACTGAAGCTTTCTTT	CASRFPQGAGDTEAFF
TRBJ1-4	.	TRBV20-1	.	TGCAGTGCTGGGGACCCGCTGGGGGAAAAACTGTTTTTT	CSAGDPLGEKLFF
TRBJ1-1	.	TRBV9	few	TGTGCCAGCAGCGTAGTAGGACGCACTGAAGCTTTCTTT	CASSVVGRTEAFF
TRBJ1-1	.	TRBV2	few	TGTGCCAGCAGTAGAGAGGGGAAGGACACTGAAGCTTTCTTT	CASSREGKDTEAFF
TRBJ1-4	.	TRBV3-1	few	TGTGCCAGCACCTATTCCCCAGGAGGGGGGTCTGAAAAACTGTTTTTT	CASTYSPGGGSEKLFF
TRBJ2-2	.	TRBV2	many	TGTGCCAGCAGTGACCAGTACCGGGAGCTGTTTTTT	CASSDQYRELFF
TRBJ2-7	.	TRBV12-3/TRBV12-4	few	TGTGCCAGCAGTTTAGGGAAAGGCAGGGGCTCCTACGAGCAGTACTTC	CASSLGKGRGSYEQYF
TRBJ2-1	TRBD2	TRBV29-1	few	TGCAGCGTTCCCGGGACTAGCGGGTTCACCTACAATGAGCAGTTCTTC	CSVPGTSGFTYNEQFF
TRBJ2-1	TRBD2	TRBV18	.	TGTGCCAGCTCACCACTAACTAGCGGGAGCTCCTACAATGAGCAGTTCTTC	CASSPLTSGSSYNEQFF
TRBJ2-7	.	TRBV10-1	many	TGCGCCAGCAGTGAGTCAGGATACGAGCAGTACTTC	CASSESGYEQYF
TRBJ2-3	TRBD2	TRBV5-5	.	TGTGCCAGCAGCTTGGTTCTAGCGGGGGGCGATACGCAGTATTTT	CASSLVLAGGDTQYF
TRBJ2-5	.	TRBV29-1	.	TGCAGCGTCGGATCCTTTGAAGGGAAAGAGACCCAGTACTTC	CSVGSFEGKETQYF
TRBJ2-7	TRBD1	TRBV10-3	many	TGTGCCATCAGTGGAACGACAGGGGGCGGCTACGAGCAGTACTTC	CAISGTTGGGYEQYF
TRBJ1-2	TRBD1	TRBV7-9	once	TGTGCCAGCAGCTTAGTGGACAGGGAAGGCTACACCTTC	CASSLVDREGYTF
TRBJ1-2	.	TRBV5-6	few	TGTGCCAGCAGCTTTGGTATTGGCTACACCTTC	CASSFGIGYTF
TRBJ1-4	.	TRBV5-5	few	TGTGCCAGCAGCTTGAACGGGGGATCACCCACGAATAATGAAAAACTGTTTTTT	CASSLNGGSPTNNEKLFF
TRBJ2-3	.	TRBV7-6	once	TGTGTCAGCAGGCCCCTAGGCACAGATACGCAGTATTTT	CVSRPLGTDTQYF
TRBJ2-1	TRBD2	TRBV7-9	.	TGTGCCAGCATCCCCCCCAGCGGGAGGCCGTCCTACAATGAGCAGTTCTTC	CASIPPSGRPSYNEQFF
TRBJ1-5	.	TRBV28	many	TGTGCCAGCAGTTTAGTCCGGGGATTCGGGCAGCCCCAGCATTTT	CASSLVRGFGQPQHF
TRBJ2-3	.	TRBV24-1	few	TGTGCCACGGGAAACACAGATACGCAGTATTTT	CATGNTDTQYF